Listed below are T cell receptor beta chains from one sample, sequenced in a study of blood T cell repertoires in COVID-19. The repertoire was sequenced with immunoSEQ multiplex PCR; TCRdb's copy has only in-frame clones and lacks some. The sample includes 150,000 to 200,000 clones, 70% to 90% seen only once; the top ten take 4%. The sample taken for sequencing was peripheral blood. Receptor source: a woman in her seventies with acute or convalescent COVID-19. The CDR3 runs from the conserved cysteine through the conserved F or W. A D gene is named only where the DNA matches it firmly. Clone size is given for some rows only: seen once, a few or many times, or a class if the clone is expanded.

.,.,TRBV18,TRBJ1-5,CASVGIEGVNQPQHF,TGTGCCAGCGTGGGGATTGAGGGTGTCAATCAGCCCCAGCATTTT
.,TRBD2,TRBV7-9,TRBJ2-2,CASSPTSGNTGELFF,TGTGCCAGCAGCCCTACTAGCGGCAACACCGGGGAGCTGTTTTTT
.,.,TRBV14,TRBJ1-1,CASSQDRFEPEAFF,TGTGCCAGCAGCCAAGATCGATTTGAGCCTGAAGCTTTCTTT
.,.,TRBV9,TRBJ2-1,CASSLSALAGAYNEQFF,TGTGCCAGCAGCTTGAGCGCATTGGCAGGGGCGTATAATGAGCAGTTCTTC
.,TRBD2,TRBV29-1,TRBJ2-5,CSVALGLAGDQETQYF,TGCAGCGTGGCCCTCGGACTAGCGGGCGACCAAGAGACCCAGTACTTC
.,.,TRBV2,TRBJ2-4,CASSVVNIQYF,TGTGCCAGCTCAGTCGTCAACATTCAGTACTTC
.,.,TRBV27,TRBJ1-2,CASSPISPDMGGYTF,TGTGCCAGCAGTCCCATATCCCCGGACATGGGTGGCTACACCTTC
.,TRBD1,TRBV28,TRBJ1-5,CASSLGFGTGVQPQHF,TGTGCCAGCAGTTTAGGGTTCGGGACAGGGGTCCAGCCCCAGCATTTT
.,TRBD2,TRBV6-2/TRBV6-3,TRBJ2-2,CASSVTSGGTGELFF,TGTGCCAGCAGTGTCACTAGCGGGGGCACCGGGGAGCTGTTTTTT
.,TRBD1,TRBV6-1,TRBJ1-2,CASSDRDRGRNYGYTF,TGTGCCAGCAGTGATCGGGACAGGGGCCGAAACTATGGCTACACCTTC
.,.,TRBV25-1,TRBJ2-1,CASSASLNSYNEQFF,TGTGCCAGCAGTGCCTCTCTAAACTCCTACAATGAGCAGTTCTTC
few,.,TRBV4-1,TRBJ1-2,CASSQDNLNYGYTF,TGCGCCAGCAGCCAGGACAACTTAAACTATGGCTACACCTTC
.,.,TRBV6-2/TRBV6-3,TRBJ1-5,CASSYSPQGYQPQHF,TGTGCCAGCAGTTACTCTCCCCAGGGGTATCAGCCCCAGCATTTT
.,.,TRBV10-1,TRBJ2-7,CASTKRDSISYEQYF,TGCGCCAGCACAAAACGGGATAGCATATCCTACGAGCAGTACTTC
.,TRBD2,TRBV29-1,TRBJ2-1,CSVGGSGRAGYNEQFF,TGCAGCGTTGGGGGTAGCGGGAGGGCCGGTTACAATGAGCAGTTCTTC
.,TRBD2,TRBV11-3,TRBJ2-3,CASSWSGDGTDTQYF,TGTGCCAGCAGCTGGAGCGGGGACGGCACAGATACGCAGTATTTT
.,TRBD2,TRBV3-1/TRBV3-2,TRBJ2-3,CASSQAWTSSDTQYF,TGTGCCAGCAGCCAAGCCTGGACTAGCTCAGATACGCAGTATTTT
.,.,TRBV28,TRBJ2-2,CATWGQEELFF,TGTGCCACCTGGGGGCAGGAGGAGCTGTTTTTT
.,TRBD1,TRBV2,TRBJ1-1,CASSDGRGASGTEAFF,TGTGCCAGCAGTGATGGCAGGGGGGCTTCGGGCACTGAAGCTTTCTTT
.,TRBD2,TRBV24-1,TRBJ2-3,CATSDPLAGSTDTQYF,TGTGCCACCAGTGATCCTCTAGCGGGAAGCACAGATACGCAGTATTTT
once,TRBD2,TRBV4-1,TRBJ2-3,CASSQDGPTGTSRDTQYF,TGCGCCAGCAGCCAAGATGGCCCCACCGGGACTAGCAGAGACACGCAGTATTTT
few,TRBD1,TRBV4-1,TRBJ1-1,CASSQGRGLKTQEAFF,TGCGCCAGCAGCCAAGGGAGGGGGCTGAAGACCCAAGAAGCTTTCTTT
.,TRBD1,TRBV10-1,TRBJ2-2,CASRGTGKTGELFF,TGCGCCAGCAGGGGGACAGGGAAAACCGGGGAGCTGTTTTTT
.,.,TRBV19,TRBJ2-7,CASSISGGPVEQYF,TGTGCCAGTAGTATATCCGGGGGGCCCGTCGAGCAGTACTTC
.,.,TRBV3-1/TRBV3-2,TRBJ1-6,CASSQNTGYNSPLHF,TGTGCCAGCAGCCAAAATACAGGATATAATTCACCCCTCCACTTT
.,.,TRBV28,TRBJ2-7,CASSFQGTYEQYF,TGTGCCAGCAGTTTTCAGGGTACCTACGAGCAGTACTTC
.,.,TRBV9,TRBJ1-4,CASSVEGREDEKLFF,TGTGCCAGCAGCGTAGAGGGCAGGGAGGATGAAAAACTGTTTTTT
.,TRBD2,TRBV12-3/TRBV12-4,TRBJ2-1,CASSPAERGAQFF,TGTGCCAGCAGTCCCGCGGAGCGGGGGGCTCAGTTCTTC
.,TRBD1,TRBV5-1,TRBJ2-3,CASSVDRFSSDTQYF,TGCGCCAGCAGCGTGGACAGGTTTTCCTCGGATACGCAGTATTTT
.,TRBD1,TRBV5-4,TRBJ1-1,CASSLWTPGTGGRNTEAFF,TGTGCCAGCAGCCTCTGGACCCCCGGGACAGGGGGCAGGAACACTGAAGCTTTCTTT
.,TRBD2,TRBV5-4,TRBJ2-1,CASSSKPPGLAAYNEQFF,TGTGCCAGCAGCTCGAAGCCGCCGGGACTAGCGGCCTACAATGAGCAGTTCTTC
few,.,TRBV7-2,TRBJ2-7,CASSKGRGTEQYF,TGTGCCAGCAGCAAAGGGAGAGGTACCGAGCAGTACTTC
.,.,TRBV7-9,TRBJ1-6,CASSLSRGVSPLHF,TGTGCCAGCAGCTTATCACGGGGTGTTTCACCCCTCCACTTT
few,.,TRBV7-2,TRBJ1-2,CASSLEGSIYGYTF,TGTGCCAGCAGCTTAGAGGGGTCCATATATGGCTACACCTTC
.,.,TRBV5-4,TRBJ1-6,CASSLRQDNSPLHF,TGTGCCAGCAGCCTACGACAGGATAATTCACCCCTCCACTTT
few,.,TRBV27,TRBJ1-2,CASSFRIGAAGGYTF,TGTGCCAGCAGTTTTCGAATCGGGGCCGCGGGGGGCTACACCTTC
.,TRBD1,TRBV19,TRBJ1-1,CASSILVRAGQGNPRAAFF,TGTGCCAGTAGTATACTCGTTAGAGCGGGACAGGGCAATCCCCGTGCCGCTTTCTTT
.,.,TRBV18,TRBJ2-7,CASSPAGTEQYF,TGTGCCAGCTCACCAGCGGGAACCGAGCAGTACTTC
.,TRBD2,TRBV9,TRBJ2-1,CASSMRTSGSYNEQFF,TGTGCCAGCAGCATGCGGACTAGCGGGAGTTACAATGAGCAGTTCTTC
.,.,TRBV7-2,TRBJ1-2,CASSLVFNREYGYTF,TGTGCCAGCAGCTTAGTATTCAACAGGGAGTATGGCTACACCTTC
.,TRBD2,TRBV20-1,TRBJ2-3,CSASKLAGADTQYF,TGCAGTGCTAGTAAACTAGCGGGAGCAGATACGCAGTATTTT
.,.,TRBV19,TRBJ2-7,CASSADGTPQSYEQYF,TGTGCCAGTAGTGCGGACGGGACTCCCCAATCCTACGAGCAGTACTTC
.,.,TRBV6-5,TRBJ2-1,CASMESELNEQFF,TGTGCCAGCATGGAGAGCGAGTTGAATGAGCAGTTCTTC
few,.,TRBV6-5,TRBJ1-4,CASSYSAGATNEKLFF,TGTGCCAGCAGTTACTCGGCGGGTGCAACTAATGAAAAACTGTTTTTT
.,TRBD2,TRBV7-9,TRBJ2-2,CASSPIAGGGTGELFF,TGTGCCAGCAGCCCAATAGCGGGAGGAGGGACCGGGGAGCTGTTTTTT